This TCR beta chain was identified during a study of cytomegalovirus exposure and HLA in healthy donors. Study-wide context: The 120 validation repertoires used the same platform as the 650 to 850 first-cohort repertoires (as reported by a later analysis). Study-level findings and limits: The tendency of first-cohort TCR clusters to co-occur in the 90 to 150 validation repertoires was the finding of a later analysis. Cytomegalovirus status was reportedly diagnosed by the classifier with high sensitivity and specificity.

On this clone: Its antigen remains unknown.

Profiled with immunoSEQ multiplex PCR; TCRdb holds only in-frame clones, not every one. The sample records some 75,000 clones, 95% to 97% being singletons. The CDR3 consists of 18 residues. Germline CDR1 and CDR2: SEHNR and FQNEAQ (reference sequence). V gave up 4 bases and J gave up 6 bases; unmatched junction bases: 18. The donors were part of the validation cohort, which consisted of more than 90 subjects and was separate from the first cohort of under 750 subjects. The rearrangement joins TRBV7-9 to TRBJ1-1, with 9 bases matching TRBD1. The TCR comes from a woman under 30 in good health and CMV-seronegative. The sequencing input was PBMCs. The CDR3, as DNA: TGTGCCAGCAGCTCCAAGCACCGGGACAGGGATATTTATGCTGAAGCTTTCTTT. It translates to CASSSKHRDRDIYAEAFF.